Reported below is one T cell receptor (beta chain). The data were taken from a study of OX40 agonist ivuxolimab in advanced cancers. Across the whole study: The dose-escalation cohort was about 87% male, with a mean age of around 60 years, ranging about 20 to 79.

TCRdb's table, derived via immunoSEQ multiplex PCR, lists solely in-frame clones and lacks some. This sample has about 48,000 clones, with 70% to 90% found just once. Germline assignment: CDR1 SEHNR and CDR2 FQNEAQ (reference sequence). After removal of 1 base from V and 5 bases from J, the junction contained 2 bases not matched to a gene. The CDR3 spans 14 residues. The TCR sequence derives from an adult with an advanced solid tumor such as melanoma, head and neck, liver or kidney cancer. This sequence joins TRBV7-9 and TRBJ2-7; TRBD2 matches 10 bases. Material: CD4+ or CD8+ T cells sorted from blood, obtained in a trial of the OX40 agonist ivuxolimab. CDR3: CASSLGLAGDEQYF. CDR3 coding DNA: TGTGCCAGCAGCTTAGGGCTAGCGGGAGACGAGCAGTACTTC.